The rows below give T cell receptor beta chains drawn from one sample of a study of cytomegalovirus exposure and HLA in healthy donors. Profiling relied on immunoSEQ multiplex PCR, and the TCRdb table lists in-frame clones only, not all of them. Here the sample spans 150,000 to 200,000 clones, roughly 87% being singletons. Sequencing was carried out using PBMCs. The receptors shown here come from a girl under two years old in good health and CMV-seronegative. Each CDR3 is given with its conserved first and last residue.

>14|TRBV19
CASSIDGRPYEQYF
>15|TRBV7-2
CASSLLLTGNTEAFF
>14|TRBV6-6
CASSYSQNTGELFF
>14|TRBV5-1
CASSLFSEFYEQYF
>21|TRBV19
CASSIDLWRAASGLYTGELFF
>12|TRBV6-1
CASSGTAGGYTF
>20|TRBV4-1
CASSQTPTVAGRTPFNEQFF
>14|TRBV27
CASSFAERGNEQFF
>14|TRBV6-5
CASHPGDSYNEQFF
>15|TRBV6-1
CASTPPAGGTDTQYF
>14|TRBV5-4
CASSLDGGGAEQYF
>15|TRBV30
CAWDLGAGLWNEQFF
>15|TRBV9
CASSVSGTSLETQYF
>16|TRBV4-3
CASSRVSGSGADTQYF
>13|TRBV15
CATSLYLAGELFF
>13|TRBV29-1
CSVEGQTHTEAFF
>14|TRBV7-2
CASSHDRLAYEQYF
>13|TRBV6-6
CASSYSTEYGYTF
>15|TRBV4-1
CASSQEGGVTDTQYF
>15|TRBV13
CASSLNRGQTYEQYF
>14|TRBV18
CASSPRQGRTEAFF
>14|TRBV7-6
CASSRGLAIYEQYF
>18|TRBV6-1
CASSEGVYETSNTGELFF
>16|TRBV11-2
CASSFTREAGASEQFF
>14|TRBV2
CASSTGTFYNEQFF
>16|TRBV5-1
CASSKGLAGGNNEQFF
>14|TRBV4-1
CASSQDEVGETQYF
>12|TRBV5-1
CASGAGEREQYF
>13|TRBV29-1
CSVERRLNTEAFF
>14|TRBV6-5
CAISPGEGTGELFF
>13|TRBV5-4
CASSLDGDYGYTF
>13|TRBV10-1
CASSAFREAGYTF
>13|TRBV4-2
CASSPRQDTEAFF
>15|TRBV11-3
CASSQTPRTNNEQFF
>18|TRBV4-1
CASSPWTPEGGLQETQYF
>16|TRBV21-1
CASSKAERAASYEQYF
>16|TRBV2
CASSDGLAANTGELFF
>14|TRBV4-3
CASSLGLAGDEQYF
>16|TRBV27
CASSGTSGFLAYEQYF
>13|TRBV10-3
CAISGVPQETQYF
>17|TRBV19
CASSIRGDRVSYSPLHF
>15|TRBV7-9
CASSLAGTGFFTIYF
>16|TRBV7-2
CASSLADTGKSTEAFF
>12|TRBV30
CAWTVGAGQQFF